These T cell receptor beta chains were read from a single sample in a study of cytomegalovirus exposure and HLA in healthy donors. The method was immunoSEQ multiplex PCR; TCRdb's version includes in-frame clones alone and lacks a portion of them. This table holds around 150,000 clones, 75% to 80% found once. What was sequenced was PBMCs. The receptors here all came from a man over 45 in good health and CMV-seropositive. Each CDR3 is given with its conserved first and last residue. A D gene is named only where the DNA matches it firmly. Clone size appears in some rows only: once, few, many, or a class for an expanded clone.

clone_size	v_call	d_call	j_call	cdr3_aa	cdr3_nt
NA	TRBV4-1	NA	TRBJ1-1	CASSPGRGDTEAFF	TGCGCCAGCAGCCCGGGCAGGGGAGACACTGAAGCTTTCTTT
NA	TRBV7-8	TRBD2	TRBJ2-2	CASSRQGGMIRSSGELFF	TGTGCCAGCAGCCGTCAGGGAGGGATGATCAGGTCTTCCGGGGAGCTGTTTTTT
NA	TRBV27	NA	TRBJ2-1	CASSFTPDSYNEQFF	TGTGCCAGCAGTTTTACCCCGGACAGCTACAATGAGCAGTTCTTC
NA	TRBV7-3	NA	TRBJ1-1	CASSLNYQGAEAFF	TGTGCCAGCAGCTTAAATTACCAGGGCGCTGAAGCTTTCTTT
NA	TRBV5-1	NA	TRBJ2-5	CASSLRSGQETQYF	TGCGCCAGCAGCTTGAGGTCAGGACAAGAGACCCAGTACTTC
NA	TRBV5-1	TRBD1	TRBJ2-2	CASSLNGQGNTGELFF	TGCGCCAGCAGCTTAAACGGACAGGGGAACACCGGGGAGCTGTTTTTT
NA	TRBV6-6	TRBD1	TRBJ1-5	CASSPRDRGSNQPQHF	TGTGCCAGCAGTCCCAGGGACAGGGGTTCCAATCAGCCCCAGCATTTT
NA	TRBV7-8	NA	TRBJ2-1	CASSLTGLNEQFF	TGTGCCAGCAGCCTGACAGGCTTGAATGAGCAGTTCTTC
NA	TRBV14	TRBD1	TRBJ1-1	CASRTRTGRTEAFF	TGTGCCAGCAGAACCCGGACAGGGCGGACTGAAGCTTTCTTT
few	TRBV27	TRBD1	TRBJ1-5	CASSSRTGFQPQHF	TGTGCCAGCAGCTCGCGGACAGGGTTTCAGCCCCAGCATTTT
NA	TRBV5-6	NA	TRBJ2-2	CASSPEGKNTGELFF	TGTGCCAGCAGCCCGGAGGGCAAGAACACCGGGGAGCTGTTTTTT
NA	TRBV28	NA	TRBJ2-7	CASSLPRDWSYEQYF	TGTGCCAGCAGTTTACCCAGGGACTGGTCCTACGAGCAGTACTTC
NA	TRBV5-1	NA	TRBJ1-6	CASSPGGAYNSPLHF	TGCGCCAGCTCTCCGGGGGGAGCCTATAATTCACCCCTCCACTTT
NA	TRBV2	NA	TRBJ1-3	CASSELPDRSSGNTIYF	TGTGCCAGCAGTGAATTACCGGACAGAAGCTCTGGAAACACCATATATTTT
NA	TRBV10-3	TRBD1	TRBJ1-6	CAISRTGTGDSPLHF	TGTGCCATCAGCCGAACCGGGACAGGGGATTCACCCCTCCACTTT
NA	TRBV4-2	TRBD2	TRBJ2-3	CASAGLAGGLGFGDTQYF	TGTGCCAGCGCTGGACTAGCGGGGGGTCTCGGGTTCGGGGATACGCAGTATTTT
NA	TRBV27	TRBD2	TRBJ2-1	CASSPGLAGDNEQFF	TGTGCCAGCAGCCCGGGACTAGCGGGGGACAATGAGCAGTTCTTC
NA	TRBV7-9	NA	TRBJ2-7	CASSLVSVYEQYF	TGTGCCAGCAGCTTAGTTTCGGTGTACGAGCAGTACTTC
NA	TRBV28	NA	TRBJ1-1	CANSLRSQRGLGEAFF	TGTGCCAACAGTTTAAGGTCTCAGCGGGGCCTCGGGGAAGCTTTCTTT
NA	TRBV7-9	NA	TRBJ1-4	CASSTGSEKLFF	TGTGCCAGCAGCACAGGGAGTGAAAAACTGTTTTTT
few	TRBV28	TRBD1	TRBJ1-4	CASSRTGGASFRNEKLFF	TGTGCCAGCAGCAGAACAGGGGGCGCAAGTTTCAGGAATGAAAAACTGTTTTTT
NA	TRBV28	NA	TRBJ1-2	CASSPPDRTNYGYTF	TGTGCCAGCAGTCCCCCTGACAGGACTAACTATGGCTACACCTTC
few	TRBV5-4	TRBD1	TRBJ2-7	CASSPGQRYEQYF	TGTGCCAGCAGCCCGGGACAGAGGTACGAGCAGTACTTC
once	TRBV29-1	TRBD1	TRBJ2-1	CSAPDREWNEQFF	TGCAGCGCCCCCGACAGGGAGTGGAATGAGCAGTTCTTC
NA	TRBV11-2	TRBD1	TRBJ2-1	CASTPGQGYNEQFF	TGTGCCAGCACCCCCGGACAGGGTTACAATGAGCAGTTCTTC
once	TRBV2	NA	TRBJ1-2	CASSEGWPYGYTF	TGTGCCAGCAGTGAAGGTTGGCCCTATGGCTACACCTTC
NA	TRBV19	TRBD1	TRBJ1-5	CASSYQQGDGNQPQHF	TGTGCCAGTAGCTATCAACAGGGGGACGGCAATCAGCCCCAGCATTTT
NA	TRBV28	NA	TRBJ1-1	CASIPSTATSTEAFF	TGTGCCAGCATCCCTTCAACGGCGACTAGCACTGAAGCTTTCTTT
NA	TRBV6-5	TRBD1	TRBJ2-7	CASSSGQGRSHEQYF	TGTGCCAGCAGCTCCGGACAGGGTCGTAGCCACGAGCAGTACTTC
once	TRBV4-2	NA	TRBJ1-2	CASSQDWQGGLYGYTF	TGTGCCAGCAGCCAAGATTGGCAGGGAGGTTTATATGGCTACACCTTC
NA	TRBV6-5	NA	TRBJ1-1	CASSPDTYYTEAFF	TGTGCCAGCAGTCCGGACACATATTACACTGAAGCTTTCTTT
NA	TRBV5-1	TRBD2	TRBJ2-7	CASSFGSGVSYEQYF	TGCGCCAGCAGCTTTGGAAGCGGGGTCTCCTACGAGCAGTACTTC
NA	TRBV5-1	TRBD2	TRBJ2-1	CASSLRRGALSNEQFF	TGCGCCAGCAGCTTGAGGCGGGGGGCCTTAAGCAATGAGCAGTTCTTC
NA	TRBV29-1	NA	TRBJ1-5	CSVAGLYQPQHF	TGCAGCGTTGCGGGGTTGTATCAGCCCCAGCATTTT
NA	TRBV7-6	TRBD1	TRBJ1-1	CASSSGAGGNTEAFF	TGTGCCAGCAGCTCAGGGGCAGGGGGAAACACTGAAGCTTTCTTT
NA	TRBV28	NA	TRBJ1-2	CASSTSAGVRGYTF	TGTGCCAGCAGTACTTCCGCAGGGGTGCGCGGCTACACCTTC
NA	TRBV7-9	NA	TRBJ2-7	CASSLISEQYF	TGTGCCAGCAGCTTAATCTCCGAGCAGTACTTC
NA	TRBV19	NA	TRBJ2-5	CASSPATRIQETQYF	TGTGCCAGTAGTCCAGCGACCCGGATCCAAGAGACCCAGTACTTC
once	TRBV5-1	NA	TRBJ1-3	CASSPGEPSGNTIYF	TGCGCCAGCAGCCCTGGGGAGCCCTCTGGAAACACCATATATTTT
NA	TRBV11-2	TRBD1	TRBJ1-6	CASSGPGDRNSPLHF	TGTGCCAGCAGCGGGCCCGGGGACAGAAATTCACCCCTCCACTTT
NA	TRBV7-8	TRBD2	TRBJ2-1	CASSQRLADYNEQFF	TGTGCCAGCAGCCAACGACTAGCGGATTACAATGAGCAGTTCTTC
NA	TRBV19	NA	TRBJ1-1	CASSLTGNTEAFF	TGTGCCAGTAGTCTGACAGGGAACACTGAAGCTTTCTTT
NA	TRBV11-2	NA	TRBJ2-7	CASSLESGGLAEQYF	TGTGCCAGCAGCTTAGAGTCCGGGGGGCTGGCCGAGCAGTACTTC
NA	TRBV7-9	NA	TRBJ2-1	CASTPIVLNEQFF	TGTGCCAGCACCCCGATAGTACTCAATGAGCAGTTCTTC
few	TRBV30	NA	TRBJ2-2	CAWRWGGKTNTGELFF	TGTGCCTGGAGGTGGGGCGGTAAGACGAACACCGGGGAGCTGTTTTTT
NA	TRBV2	NA	TRBJ1-1	CASRPGQGGTEAFF	TGTGCCAGCAGGCCGGGGCAGGGAGGCACTGAAGCTTTCTTT
NA	TRBV5-1	NA	TRBJ2-5	CASSRGSGETQYF	TGCGCCAGCAGCAGGGGGTCTGGAGAGACCCAGTACTTC
NA	TRBV15	TRBD1	TRBJ2-5	CATSSPTGRQETQYF	TGTGCCACCAGCAGTCCGACAGGGCGCCAAGAGACCCAGTACTTC
NA	TRBV5-4	TRBD1	TRBJ2-3	CASRTGQGPDTQYF	TGTGCCAGCAGAACCGGACAGGGGCCAGATACGCAGTATTTT
NA	TRBV11-2	TRBD1	TRBJ1-2	CASSVPGDRVFSYTF	TGTGCCAGCAGCGTCCCCGGGGACAGGGTCTTTAGCTACACCTTC
NA	TRBV11-2	NA	TRBJ1-2	CASSLGTGLNYGYTF	TGTGCCAGCAGCTTAGGTACAGGGCTTAACTATGGCTACACCTTC
NA	TRBV5-6	TRBD1	TRBJ1-2	CASSLGTGSPSGTF	TGTGCCAGCAGCTTGGGGACAGGATCCCCTTCAGGAACCTTC
NA	TRBV18	NA	TRBJ1-4	CASSPQGLATNEKLFF	TGTGCCAGCTCACCACAGGGGTTGGCAACTAATGAAAAACTGTTTTTT
NA	TRBV9	NA	TRBJ2-2	CASSVGHTNTGELFF	TGTGCCAGCAGCGTGGGACATACGAACACCGGGGAGCTGTTTTTT
NA	TRBV4-1	TRBD1	TRBJ1-4	CASSQDARPFGQGNEKLFF	TGCGCCAGCAGCCAAGATGCCCGCCCCTTTGGACAGGGGAATGAAAAACTGTTTTTT
NA	TRBV4-1	TRBD1	TRBJ2-7	CASSQGWTGGSYEQYF	TGCGCCAGCAGCCAAGGATGGACAGGGGGCTCCTACGAGCAGTACTTC
NA	TRBV19	TRBD1	TRBJ1-5	CASMLYRAGQGFQPQHF	TGTGCCAGTATGCTATATCGAGCGGGACAGGGCTTCCAGCCCCAGCATTTT